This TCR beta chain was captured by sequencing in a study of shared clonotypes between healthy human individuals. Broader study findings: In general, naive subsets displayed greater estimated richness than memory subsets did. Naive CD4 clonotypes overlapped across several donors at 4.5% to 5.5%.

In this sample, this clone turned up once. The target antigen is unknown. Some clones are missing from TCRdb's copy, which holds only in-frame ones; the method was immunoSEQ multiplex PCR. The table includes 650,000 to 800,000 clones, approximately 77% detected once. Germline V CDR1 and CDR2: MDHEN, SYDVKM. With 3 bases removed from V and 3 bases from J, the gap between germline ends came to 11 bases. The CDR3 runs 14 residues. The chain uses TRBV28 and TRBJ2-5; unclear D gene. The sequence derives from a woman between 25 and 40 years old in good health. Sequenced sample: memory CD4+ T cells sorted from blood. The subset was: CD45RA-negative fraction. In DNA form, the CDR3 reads TGTGCCAGCAGTTTTGCAGCAAGAGAAGAGACCCAGTACTTC. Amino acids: CASSFAAREETQYF. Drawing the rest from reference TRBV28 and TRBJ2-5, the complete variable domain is DVKVTQSSRYLVKRTGEKVFLECVQDMDHENMFWYRQDPGLGLRLIYFSYDVKMKEKGDIPEGYSVSREKKERFSLILESASTNQTSMYLCASSFAAREETQYFGPGTRLLVL.